What follows describes a single T cell receptor (beta chain). This entry is derived from a study of blood T cell repertoires in COVID-19. The CDR3 is 16 residues long. V lost 1 base and J lost 2, with 11 bases in between. Germline-derived CDR1 and CDR2 are KGHDR and SFDVKD. Measured with immunoSEQ multiplex PCR; TCRdb has only the in-frame clones, and not every one. The table has about 210,000 clones, around 80% seen once. The sequence came from a human donor in a cohort sampled during active COVID-19. The rearrangement uses TRBV24-1 and TRBJ1-5; perhaps TRBD1 as D (6 bases). Sequenced sample: peripheral blood. The CDR3 reads CATSDLCRGGNQPQHF. The CDR3 DNA reads as TGTGCCACCAGTGATTTATGCAGGGGTGGCAATCAGCCCCAGCATTTT.